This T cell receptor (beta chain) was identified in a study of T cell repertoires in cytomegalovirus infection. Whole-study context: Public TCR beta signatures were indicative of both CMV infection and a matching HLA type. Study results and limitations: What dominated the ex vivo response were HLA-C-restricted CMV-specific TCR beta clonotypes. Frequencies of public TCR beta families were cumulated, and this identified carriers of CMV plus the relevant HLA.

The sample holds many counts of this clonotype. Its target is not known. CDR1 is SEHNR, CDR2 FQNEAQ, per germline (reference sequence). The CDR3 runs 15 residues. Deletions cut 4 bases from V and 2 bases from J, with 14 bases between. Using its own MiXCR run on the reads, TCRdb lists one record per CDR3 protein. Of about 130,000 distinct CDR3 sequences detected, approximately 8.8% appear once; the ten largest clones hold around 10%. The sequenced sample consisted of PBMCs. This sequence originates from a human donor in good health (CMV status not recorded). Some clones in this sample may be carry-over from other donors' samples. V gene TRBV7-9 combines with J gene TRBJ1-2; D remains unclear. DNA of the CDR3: TGTGCCAGCAGCTCCATTGACGGCGACAACTATGGCTACACCTTC. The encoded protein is CASSSIDGDNYGYTF.